This T cell receptor beta chain was found in a study of identical twins' blood T cells. Study-wide context: Roughly six alpha and roughly six beta libraries together yielded tens of millions of reads.

Six healthy women, forming three identical twin pairs, donated samples. The three twin pairs were reared together, likely meeting the same infections. A previously described protocol, modified, built RNA-based TCR cDNA libraries. TCRdb fed the 5' RACE reads into MiXCR, producing one record per CDR3 protein. The sample shows fewer than 450,000 distinct CDR3 sequences, 28% of them seen only once. The germline V gene encodes CDR1 LGHNA and CDR2 YNFKEQ. Trimming left V 0 bases short and J 8 bases short, with 7 bases between. The CDR3 length is 12 residues. The sequence derives from a woman aged 18-55 years in good health. This chain uses TRBV4-2 with TRBJ1-1, with D unclear. Sequencing input: PBMCs. CDR3 residues: CASSQDLIEAFF. CDR3 DNA sequence: TGTGCCAGCAGCCAAGATCTGATAGAAGCTTTCTTT.